These 14 T cell receptor beta chains came from one sample sequenced in a study of identical twins. TCRdb itself ran the 5' RACE reads through MiXCR, one entry per CDR3 protein. Seen here are around 1.7 million distinct CDR3 sequences, roughly 35% observed once, and the top ten hold less than 0.35%. Material for sequencing was cord blood. The receptors stem from a newborn girl in good health.

This clonotype was counted between two and nine times. The chain recombines TRBV7-2 with TRBJ2-7; no reliable D call. V gave up 2 bases and J gave up 0 bases, with 11 bases separating them. This CDR3 is built from 15 residues. In germline, CDR1 is SGHTA, CDR2 FQGNSA. DNA for the CDR3: TGTGCCAGCAGCTTAATGGTTGGCGCCTCCTACGAGCAGTACTTC. Translation gives CASSLMVGASYEQYF. Variable domain in full (rest from reference TRBV7-2 and TRBJ2-7): GAGVSQSPSNKVTEKGKDVELRCDPISGHTALYWYRQSLGQGLEFLIYFQGNSAPDKSGLPSDRFSAERTGGSVSTLTIQRTQQEDSAVYLCASSLMVGASYEQYFGPGTRLTVT.

This sequence joins TRBV6-6 and TRBJ2-2, with D possibly called TRBD1 or TRBD2 (5 bases each). This CDR3 contains 14 residues. Trimming took 8 bases from V and 2 from J, leaving 12 bases between them. The V gene's germline CDR1 is MNHNY and CDR2 SVGAGI (reference sequence). In DNA, the CDR3 is TGTGCCAGCCGAGGGGACCTTAACACCGGGGAGCTGTTTTTT. Its protein is CASRGDLNTGELFF.

The chain combines TRBV20-1 with TRBJ1-5; D gene unclear. Between the trimmed V and J ends, which lost 5 bases and 4 bases, there was a span of 12 bases. The length of the CDR3 is 13 residues. From germline, CDR1 is DFQATT and CDR2 SNEGSKA (reference sequence). The CDR3, as DNA: TGCAGTGCTGGGTTGGACGGTAATCAGCCCCAGCATTTT. Translation: CSAGLDGNQPQHF.

This clonotype was seen a few times. This chain connects TRBV27 to TRBJ1-1; perhaps TRBD1 as D (5 bases). V was cut by 8 bases and J by 0 bases, with 10 bases left in between. Germline loops: CDR1 MNHEY, CDR2 SMNVEV (reference sequence). The CDR3 is 13 residues long. The CDR3 DNA reads as TGTGCCAGCGGGACCTACATGAACACTGAAGCTTTCTTT. Amino acid sequence: CASGTYMNTEAFF.

The chain couples TRBV28 to TRBJ2-1; 12 nucleotides align to TRBD2. This CDR3 contains 15 residues. In germline, CDR1 is MDHEN, CDR2 SYDVKM. Trimming cost V 4 bases and J 10 bases; bases outside gene matches: 8. The CDR3, as DNA: TGTGCCAGCAGTTCGACTAGCGGGAGTCTGAGGGAGCAGTTCTTC. Its translation: CASSSTSGSLREQFF.

The V gene is TRBV27, the J gene TRBJ2-3, with 12 bases identical to TRBD2. The trim removed 4 bases at V and 6 bases at J, leaving 5 bases unmatched. This CDR3 is 15 amino acids long. The germline CDR1 and CDR2 sequences are MNHEY and SMNVEV (reference sequence). CDR3 sequence (DNA): TGTGCCAGCAGTTGGACTAGCGGGATGGGGGATACGCAGTATTTT. Protein sequence: CASSWTSGMGDTQYF.

This chain uses TRBV2 with TRBJ1-3; TRBD1 is a possible D gene (6 bases). Looked up from germline, CDR1 is SNHLY and CDR2 is FYNNEI. CDR3 length: 15 amino acids. Trimming removed 4 bases at V and 0 bases at J, with 10 bases between. In DNA, the CDR3 is TGTGCCAGCAGTGCGGACAGCCTCTCTGGAAACACCATATATTTT. It translates to CASSADSLSGNTIYF.

The chain is built from TRBV25-1 and TRBJ2-3; D may correspond to TRBD1 or TRBD2 (5 bases each). With 11 bases removed from V and 2 bases from J, the gap between germline ends came to 14 bases. From germline, CDR1 is MGHDK and CDR2 SYGVNS. This CDR3 spans 13 amino acids. The chain's CDR3 is CACNPGTTDTQYF. The CDR3 DNA is TGTGCCTGCAACCCGGGGACCACAGATACGCAGTATTTT.

The V and J genes are TRBV20-1 and TRBJ2-3; 7 nucleotides line up with TRBD2. The CDR3 extends over 15 amino acids. The ends lost 0 bases at V and 4 bases at J; junction bases unmatched: 7. Germline CDR1 reads DFQATT; CDR2 reads SNEGSKA (reference sequence). Here the CDR3 reads CSARDRREGPDTQYF. CDR3 sequence (DNA): TGCAGTGCTAGAGATAGGAGGGAGGGCCCAGATACGCAGTATTTT.

This clonotype has a handful of counts. The chain uses TRBV4-2 and TRBJ1-2; 8 nucleotides agree with TRBD1. V was pared by 0 bases and J by 4 bases, with 4 bases of the junction left unmatched. The CDR3 length is 15 residues. Germline V gene lookup returns CDR1 LGHNA and CDR2 YNFKEQ. The CDR3 reads CASSQETGGPYGYTF. CDR3 sequence (DNA): TGTGCCAGCAGCCAAGAAACAGGGGGGCCCTATGGCTACACCTTC.

V gene TRBV7-9 combines with J gene TRBJ2-4, with TRBD2 identical over 11 bases. CDR3 length: 17 amino acids. Germline V lookup: CDR1 SEHNR, CDR2 FQNEAQ (reference sequence). The V gene end was trimmed by 5 bases and the J gene end by 0 bases; junction bases not matched to a gene: 6. The CDR3, as DNA: TGTGCCAGCAGCCCTCGACTAGCGGGAATAGCCAAAAACATTCAGTACTTC. The encoded protein is CASSPRLAGIAKNIQYF.

This chain uses TRBV7-7 with TRBJ2-2; 13 nucleotides line up with TRBD2. The germline V gene encodes CDR1 SSHAT and CDR2 FNYEAQ (reference sequence). The CDR3 has 18 residues. Losses at the gene ends were 3 bases for V and 4 bases for J; bases not matched to a gene: 8. The CDR3 sequence: CASSLLPRLAGGTGELFF. The CDR3 bases are TGTGCCAGCAGCTTGCTACCCCGACTAGCGGGGGGCACCGGGGAGCTGTTTTTT.

The CDR3 here is CASSLARHLMNTEAFF. The CDR3 DNA reads TGTGCCAGCAGCTTAGCGAGACATCTCATGAACACTGAAGCTTTCTTT. This rearrangement joins TRBV7-2 to TRBJ1-1; D is undetermined. The CDR3 has 16 amino acids. Per germline, CDR1 SGHTA and CDR2 FQGNSA. V lost 0 bases and J lost 0, with 11 bases in between.

The chain uses TRBV10-3 and TRBJ1-5, with D tentatively TRBD1 (6 bases). The CDR3 spans 14 residues. V lost 4 bases and J 6 bases, leaving 13 bases between the germline ends. Germline V lookup: CDR1 ENHRY, CDR2 SYGVKD. CDR3 in DNA: TGTGCCATCAGTGTGACAGGAGGGGGTCAGCCCCAGCATTTT. As protein: CAISVTGGGQPQHF.